This TCR beta chain was found in a study of cytomegalovirus exposure and HLA in healthy donors. Generated by immunoSEQ multiplex PCR, the TCRdb table keeps only in-frame clones and is missing some. The table records 130,000 or so clones, about 88% of them present only once. With respect to this clone: Its specificity is not known.

V lost 8 bases to trimming and J lost 7 bases, with 24 bases between them. The CDR3 extends over 15 amino acids. Germline V gives CDR1 MNHNS, CDR2 SASEGT. Findings and caveats of the study: High specificity and sensitivity for cytomegalovirus status were reported for the classifier. CMV antigen specificity of a few CMV-associated chains was confirmed in vitro. Listed as cytomegalovirus-associated were over 150 TCR beta chains.

Material: PBMCs. The chain recombines TRBV6-1 with TRBJ2-7; D perhaps matches TRBD2 (6 bases). The receptor was derived from a young woman in good health and CMV-seronegative. CDR3 region: CASGDWGGLPGEQYF. In DNA form, the CDR3 reads TGTGCCAGCGGGGATTGGGGAGGACTCCCGGGGGAGCAGTACTTC.